The rows below give T cell receptor beta chains drawn from one sample of a study of OX40 agonist ivuxolimab in advanced cancers. The data were produced by immunoSEQ multiplex PCR, yet TCRdb's version contains in-frame clones alone and is incomplete. The sample shows around 70,000 clones, approximately 87% of them seen only once. Sequencing used CD4+ or CD8+ T cells sorted from blood, obtained in a trial of the OX40 agonist ivuxolimab. The receptors were gathered from an adult with an advanced solid tumor such as melanoma, head and neck, liver or kidney cancer. Each CDR3 is given with its conserved first and last residue. Fields, in order: D gene, J gene, clone size, V gene, CDR3 protein, CDR3 DNA. A D gene is named only where the DNA matches it firmly. Rows give clone size only sometimes, using once, few, many, or a class for an expanded clone.

. | TRBJ2-7 | few | TRBV7-9 | CASSLVPASYEQYF | TGTGCCAGCAGCTTAGTGCCAGCTTCCTACGAGCAGTACTTC
TRBD1 | TRBJ2-3 | . | TRBV6-1 | CASSANGDRPGADTQYF | TGTGCCAGCAGTGCGAACGGGGACAGGCCCGGGGCAGATACGCAGTATTTT
. | TRBJ2-2 | . | TRBV28 | CASLPGRNTGELFF | TGTGCCAGCCTGCCGGGGAGGAACACCGGGGAGCTGTTTTTT
TRBD2 | TRBJ2-3 | . | TRBV11-3 | CASSRLAAGTDTQYF | TGTGCCAGCAGCCGTCTAGCGGCAGGCACAGATACGCAGTATTTT
. | TRBJ2-7 | . | TRBV11-2 | CASSLDSTYEQYF | TGTGCCAGCAGCTTAGACAGTACCTACGAGCAGTACTTC
TRBD2 | TRBJ2-3 | . | TRBV9 | CASSARIAGNTDTQYF | TGTGCCAGCAGCGCCCGGATAGCGGGGAACACAGATACGCAGTATTTT
TRBD1 | TRBJ1-1 | . | TRBV15 | CATSRPHRGRVVTEAFF | TGTGCCACCAGCAGACCTCACAGGGGGCGGGTGGTCACTGAAGCTTTCTTT
. | TRBJ2-5 | . | TRBV11-3 | CASSLEGKPQETQYF | TGTGCCAGCAGCTTAGAAGGGAAGCCCCAAGAGACCCAGTACTTC
. | TRBJ2-2 | . | TRBV5-4 | CASSLAGGVGTGELFF | TGTGCCAGCAGCTTGGCCGGGGGAGTCGGCACCGGGGAGCTGTTTTTT
TRBD1 | TRBJ1-5 | . | TRBV28 | CASSPTGGDQPQHF | TGTGCCAGCAGTCCGACAGGGGGGGATCAGCCCCAGCATTTT
TRBD1 | TRBJ1-1 | . | TRBV5-4 | CASSLAPYRGGTEAFF | TGTGCCAGCAGCTTGGCCCCTTACAGGGGAGGCACTGAAGCTTTCTTT
. | TRBJ2-5 | . | TRBV5-4 | CASSSDRYQETQYF | TGTGCCAGCAGCTCCGACAGGTACCAAGAGACCCAGTACTTC
TRBD1 | TRBJ2-7 | . | TRBV19 | CASSGRTGSHEQYF | TGTGCCAGTAGTGGGCGGACAGGCTCCCACGAGCAGTACTTC
TRBD1 | TRBJ2-5 | . | TRBV9 | CASSTLSPGQGGTQYF | TGTGCCAGCAGCACCCTATCGCCGGGACAGGGGGGGACCCAGTACTTC
. | TRBJ2-6 | . | TRBV10-3 | CAISEPGSGANVLTF | TGTGCCATCAGTGAACCGGGCTCTGGGGCCAACGTCCTGACTTTC
. | TRBJ2-7 | . | TRBV7-9 | CASSLTGLTYEQYF | TGTGCCAGCAGCTTAACAGGGTTGACCTACGAGCAGTACTTC
. | TRBJ1-6 | . | TRBV28 | CASSRGNSPLHF | TGTGCCAGCAGTAGGGGGAATTCACCCCTCCACTTT
. | TRBJ2-3 | . | TRBV2 | CASSEAGEGDTQYF | TGTGCCAGCAGTGAAGCCGGGGAAGGAGATACGCAGTATTTT
. | TRBJ2-1 | . | TRBV2 | CASSEQGQFF | TGTGCCAGCAGTGAACAGGGGCAGTTCTTC
. | TRBJ2-5 | . | TRBV4-1 | CASSQVYSGETQYF | TGCGCCAGCAGCCAAGTGTACAGCGGGGAGACCCAGTACTTC
TRBD2 | TRBJ2-7 | . | TRBV27 | CASTGAPVAGNEQYF | TGTGCCAGCACGGGTGCCCCCGTAGCGGGAAACGAGCAGTACTTC
TRBD2 | TRBJ2-3 | . | TRBV28 | CASSLLAGSTDTQYF | TGTGCCAGCAGTTTACTAGCGGGAAGCACAGATACGCAGTATTTT
TRBD1 | TRBJ1-5 | . | TRBV6-1 | CASSGGTAYSNQPQHF | TGTGCCAGCAGTGGTGGGACAGCTTATAGCAATCAGCCCCAGCATTTT
TRBD1 | TRBJ1-5 | . | TRBV19 | CASSATTGVSNQPQHF | TGTGCCAGTAGTGCTACGACAGGGGTCAGCAATCAGCCCCAGCATTTT
. | TRBJ1-6 | . | TRBV11-2 | CASSYRPSYNSPLHF | TGTGCCAGCAGCTACAGACCTTCATATAATTCACCCCTCCACTTT
TRBD1 | TRBJ1-2 | . | TRBV7-2 | CASSLTTGQGAGTF | TGTGCCAGCAGCTTGACAACGGGACAGGGGGCCGGGACCTTC
TRBD1 | TRBJ2-7 | . | TRBV6-5 | CASSYSDRGGYEQYF | TGTGCCAGCAGTTACTCTGACAGGGGGGGATACGAGCAGTACTTC
. | TRBJ2-5 | . | TRBV15 | CATSRDSSETQYF | TGTGCCACCAGCAGAGATTCGTCGGAGACCCAGTACTTC
TRBD1 | TRBJ2-7 | . | TRBV9 | CASSASTGTAYEQYF | TGTGCCAGCAGCGCCTCTACCGGGACAGCCTACGAGCAGTACTTC
. | TRBJ1-5 | . | TRBV30 | CAWEAGGNQPQHF | TGTGCCTGGGAGGCGGGGGGCAATCAGCCCCAGCATTTT
TRBD1 | TRBJ1-4 | . | TRBV10-3 | CAIRPGQGTQLFF | TGTGCCATCAGGCCGGGACAGGGGACCCAACTGTTTTTT
TRBD2 | TRBJ2-1 | . | TRBV23-1 | CASAGGGSDEQFF | TGCGCCAGCGCCGGGGGGGGGAGCGATGAGCAGTTCTTC
. | TRBJ1-1 | . | TRBV7-9 | CASRDPLGPEAFF | TGTGCCAGCAGGGACCCACTTGGACCTGAAGCTTTCTTT
. | TRBJ1-3 | once | TRBV7-3 | CASSSTGHSGNTIYF | TGTGCCAGCAGCTCGACAGGACACTCTGGAAACACCATATATTTT
TRBD1 | TRBJ1-1 | few | TRBV4-1 | CASSQDTGDSFQRSLRSEAFF | TGCGCCAGCAGCCAAGACACTGGGGACAGCTTTCAGCGGTCCTTAAGGAGTGAAGCTTTCTTT
. | TRBJ2-1 | . | TRBV4-3 | CASSRKGFDNEQFF | TGCGCCAGCAGCCGAAAGGGTTTTGACAATGAGCAGTTCTTC
TRBD2 | TRBJ2-7 | . | TRBV15 | CATSRGLAGVLEEQYF | TGTGCCACCAGCAGAGGACTAGCGGGAGTTTTGGAAGAGCAGTACTTC
. | TRBJ1-1 | . | TRBV18 | CASSPQGDHTEAFF | TGTGCCAGCTCACCACAGGGGGATCACACTGAAGCTTTCTTT
TRBD1 | TRBJ1-2 | . | TRBV19 | CASSIPPATGLVGYGYTF | TGTGCCAGTAGTATCCCCCCCGCGACAGGGCTCGTCGGCTATGGCTACACCTTC
. | TRBJ1-1 | . | TRBV7-9 | CASSLQAGPNTEAFF | TGTGCCAGCAGCTTACAAGCAGGCCCGAACACTGAAGCTTTCTTT
TRBD1 | TRBJ2-5 | once | TRBV19 | CASSYKDRAQYF | TGTGCCAGTAGTTACAAGGACAGGGCCCAGTACTTC
. | TRBJ2-7 | . | TRBV2 | CASRQAYEQYF | TGTGCCAGCCGGCAGGCCTACGAGCAGTACTTC
. | TRBJ2-5 | . | TRBV11-2 | CASSVGYQETQYF | TGTGCCAGCAGCGTAGGATACCAAGAGACCCAGTACTTC
. | TRBJ1-2 | . | TRBV10-3 | CAISEGGGLYGYTF | TGTGCCATCAGTGAGGGAGGGGGTCTCTATGGCTACACCTTC
TRBD1 | TRBJ2-7 | few | TRBV6-5 | CASSYRDRGYEQYF | TGTGCCAGCAGTTACCGGGACAGGGGCTACGAGCAGTACTTC
. | TRBJ1-6 | . | TRBV7-2 | CASSRGEGNYNSPLHF | TGTGCCAGCAGCCGTGGTGAGGGGAACTATAATTCACCCCTCCACTTT
. | TRBJ1-1 | . | TRBV11-3 | CASSRGLNTEAFF | TGTGCCAGCAGCCGGGGCCTTAACACTGAAGCTTTCTTT
TRBD2 | TRBJ2-1 | . | TRBV15 | CATSGAGGRDNEQFF | TGTGCCACCAGCGGAGCGGGGGGGCGAGACAATGAGCAGTTCTTC
. | TRBJ1-2 | few | TRBV11-2 | CASSLRSYGYTF | TGTGCCAGCAGCTTAAGGTCCTATGGCTACACCTTC
TRBD2 | TRBJ2-5 | . | TRBV11-3 | CASRAGGGETQYF | TGTGCCAGCCGCGCGGGGGGTGGCGAGACCCAGTACTTC
. | TRBJ2-3 | . | TRBV6-5 | CASSYSGQSTDTQYF | TGTGCCAGCAGTTACTCTGGACAGAGCACAGATACGCAGTATTTT
. | TRBJ2-7 | . | TRBV4-2 | CASSLNSGYEQYF | TGTGCCAGCAGCTTGAATTCAGGGTACGAGCAGTACTTC
TRBD1 | TRBJ2-1 | . | TRBV7-3 | CASSRRQGNNEQFF | TGTGCCAGCAGCCGCAGACAGGGGAACAATGAGCAGTTCTTC
TRBD2 | TRBJ2-5 | . | TRBV14 | CASSQGTSGRASETQYF | TGTGCCAGCAGCCAAGGGACTAGCGGGAGGGCCAGTGAGACCCAGTACTTC
. | TRBJ2-1 | . | TRBV6-1 | CASSAWGAGAAYNEQFF | TGTGCCAGCAGTGCATGGGGGGCGGGAGCCGCCTACAATGAGCAGTTCTTC
. | TRBJ2-7 | . | TRBV6-5 | CASSYITGGYEQYF | TGTGCCAGCAGTTACATCACAGGAGGATACGAGCAGTACTTC
. | TRBJ2-6 | . | TRBV5-6 | CASSLRGTGANVLTF | TGTGCCAGCAGCTTGCGCGGGACTGGGGCCAACGTCCTGACTTTC
. | TRBJ2-5 | once | TRBV30 | CAWSVPGKETQYF | TGTGCCTGGAGTGTACCAGGGAAAGAGACCCAGTACTTC
. | TRBJ1-1 | . | TRBV30 | CAWVTGSNTEAFF | TGTGCCTGGGTGACGGGTTCGAACACTGAAGCTTTCTTT
TRBD2 | TRBJ2-1 | . | TRBV27 | CASSFSGGAVEQFF | TGTGCCAGCAGTTTTAGCGGGGGGGCCGTAGAGCAGTTCTTC